The 6 T cell receptor beta chains presented below share a single source sample, sequenced in a study of graft-versus-host responses after intestinal transplantation. TCRdb keeps only in-frame clones here, not all; method: immunoSEQ multiplex PCR. The sample consists of 100,000 to 120,000 clones, roughly 93% of them appearing once. Antigens for these TCRs are unknown. Sequencing was performed on unstimulated CD8+ T cells sorted from spleen or lymph node cells, taken before intestinal transplant. Receptors originate from a human donor who received an intestinal transplant.

The rearrangement links TRBV9 to TRBJ2-1; D is ambiguous. This CDR3 region has 13 residues. Looked up from germline, CDR1 is SGDLS and CDR2 is YYNGEE. V shed 0 bases and J shed 6 bases, with 7 bases lying between them. The CDR3 is CASSVASSNEQFF. The CDR3 DNA sequence: TGTGCCAGCAGCGTAGCGAGTTCCAATGAGCAGTTCTTC.

This chain connects TRBV27 to TRBJ2-1; 8 positions match TRBD2. Germline values: CDR1 MNHEY, CDR2 SMNVEV (reference sequence). CDR3 length equals 17 residues. Trimming took 2 bases from V and 2 from J; bases not matched to a gene: 8. The CDR3 DNA sequence: TGTGCCAGCAGTTTAAGGCCAGCGGGAGACCCCTACAATGAGCAGTTCTTC. It yields the protein CASSLRPAGDPYNEQFF.

V and J are TRBV6-5 and TRBJ1-1; D is ambiguous. Germline V CDR1 and CDR2: MNHEY, SVGAGI. Trimming removed 5 bases from V and 7 bases from J, with 17 bases in between. The CDR3 loop spans 14 amino acids. The CDR3, as DNA: TGTGCCAGCAGTCTACGGGGAGTTCACTTTGAAGCTTTCTTT. Translating gives CASSLRGVHFEAFF.

Here the CDR3 DNA reads TGCGCCAGCAGCCAAACCACAGATACGCAGTATTTT. Its protein product is CASSQTTDTQYF. V and J are TRBV4-1 and TRBJ2-3; D remains ambiguous. V shed 2 bases and J shed 2 bases, with 2 bases lying between them. The germline CDR1 and CDR2 sequences are MGHRA and YSYEKL. This CDR3 is built from 12 residues.

The V gene is TRBV6-1, the J gene TRBJ2-3, with D uncertain. The germline V and J ends were trimmed by 8 bases and 6 bases, with 9 bases remaining between them. Germline V gene lookup returns CDR1 MNHNS and CDR2 SASEGT. This CDR3 has 11 amino acids. The CDR3 coding sequence is TGTGCCAGCCTGAGAGCGGATACGCAGTATTTT. It encodes CASLRADTQYF.

The chain recombines TRBV6-5 with TRBJ2-3; D gene unclear. The V end was cut by 7 bases, the J end by 0 bases, with 14 bases between. Germline V gene sequence: CDR1 MNHEY, CDR2 SVGAGI. The CDR3 has 15 residues. The DNA for the CDR3 is TGTGCCAGCAACTCACCACGGTCTAGCACAGATACGCAGTATTTT. Its translation: CASNSPRSSTDTQYF.